The rows below give T cell receptor beta chains drawn from one sample of a study of shared clonotypes between healthy human individuals. Some clones are missing from TCRdb's copy, which holds only in-frame ones; the method was immunoSEQ multiplex PCR. The sample records 2 million to 2.5 million clones, nearly 97% being singletons. Sequencing was carried out using naive CD4+ T cells sorted from blood. The receptors originated from a young man in good health. Each CDR3 is given with its conserved first and last residue. The D gene is left open where the match is weak. Clone size is stated in some rows and not others, as once, few, many or a class when expanded.

cdr3_aa cdr3_nt d_call j_call v_call clone_size
CAISESQGRDGYTF TGTGCCATCAGTGAGTCACAGGGGAGGGATGGCTACACCTTC TRBD1 TRBJ1-2 TRBV10-3 .
CASSRPLAASYNEQFF TGTGCCAGCAGCCGACCCCTAGCGGCCTCCTACAATGAGCAGTTCTTC TRBD2 TRBJ2-1 TRBV14 .
CARSTTGPDEPQHF TGTGCCAGAAGCACCACAGGGCCAGATGAGCCCCAGCATTTT . TRBJ1-5 TRBV5-3 once
CASSFRGRGTDTQYF TGTGCCAGCAGTTTCAGGGGACGGGGCACAGATACGCAGTATTTT . TRBJ2-3 TRBV6-6 .
CASSLESPSTDTQYF TGCGCCAGCAGCTTGGAAAGTCCTAGCACAGATACGCAGTATTTT . TRBJ2-3 TRBV5-1 .
CASSSRDRGYEQYF TGTGCCAGCAGTTCCCGGGACAGGGGTTACGAGCAGTACTTC TRBD1 TRBJ2-7 TRBV6-1 .
CASSPTLGPSYEQYF TGCGCCAGCAGCCCAACCCTGGGCCCTTCCTACGAGCAGTACTTC . TRBJ2-7 TRBV5-1 .
CASSATDHSPYEQYF TGTGCCAGCAGCGCGACTGATCACAGCCCCTACGAGCAGTACTTC . TRBJ2-7 TRBV25-1 .
CASSATGTTSTDTQYF TGTGCCAGCAGCGCCACCGGGACAACTAGCACAGATACGCAGTATTTT . TRBJ2-3 TRBV9 once
CASSPRQMNTEAFF TGTGCCAGCTCACCAAGGCAGATGAACACTGAAGCTTTCTTT . TRBJ1-1 TRBV18 .
CASSLDRIGQETQYF TGTGCCAGCAGCTTGGACAGGATCGGGCAAGAGACCCAGTACTTC TRBD1 TRBJ2-5 TRBV7-9 .
CASSEEGGSAEAFF TGTGCCAGCAGTGAGGAGGGTGGGTCAGCTGAAGCTTTCTTT . TRBJ1-1 TRBV6-1 .
CASSMGQGTNTGELFF TGTGCCAGTAGTATGGGACAGGGGACTAACACCGGGGAGCTGTTTTTT TRBD1 TRBJ2-2 TRBV19 .
CASSRSGGRAAGPDTQYF TGTGCCAGCAGTCGTTCCGGCGGGAGGGCCGCTGGCCCAGATACGCAGTATTTT TRBD2 TRBJ2-3 TRBV5-6 .
CASSPLEWLNTEAFF TGTGCCAGCAGCCCCCTCGAGTGGTTGAACACTGAAGCTTTCTTT . TRBJ1-1 TRBV9 .
CASRGTGVSPLHF TGTGCCAGCCGGGGGACAGGGGTATCACCCCTCCACTTT TRBD1 TRBJ1-6 TRBV28 .
CASSLATGIYEQYF TGTGCCAGCAGCTTAGCGACGGGGATCTACGAGCAGTACTTC . TRBJ2-7 TRBV7-2 .
CASSLDRGRAGYTF TGTGCCAGCAGCTTAGACAGGGGGCGCGCAGGCTACACCTTC TRBD1 TRBJ1-2 TRBV7-2 .
CAIFGSSYEQYF TGTGCCATCTTCGGGAGCTCCTACGAGCAGTACTTC . TRBJ2-7 TRBV18 .
CASSSPQGGWEQYF TGTGCCAGTAGCTCCCCACAGGGAGGATGGGAGCAGTACTTC . TRBJ2-7 TRBV19 .
CAWSVILGTEQYF TGTGCCTGGAGTGTAATTTTGGGGACCGAGCAGTACTTC . TRBJ2-7 TRBV30 .
CASSSSRLAGAETQYF TGTGCCAGCAGCTCCTCCCGACTAGCGGGAGCTGAGACCCAGTACTTC TRBD2 TRBJ2-5 TRBV11-2 .
CASFGTSTDTQYF TGTGCCAGCTTCGGCACTAGCACAGATACGCAGTATTTT . TRBJ2-3 TRBV6-5 .
CASSPTGTNEKLFF TGTGCCAGCAGTCCAACGGGGACTAATGAAAAACTGTTTTTT . TRBJ1-4 TRBV28 .
CASHGNTIYF TGTGCCAGCCATGGAAACACCATATATTTT . TRBJ1-3 TRBV28 .
CASSHSSASSYNEQFF TGCGCCAGCAGTCATAGTAGCGCGAGCTCCTACAATGAGCAGTTCTTC . TRBJ2-1 TRBV4-3 .
CASSLMGGQPQHF TGTGCCAGCAGCTTAATGGGAGGGCAGCCCCAGCATTTT . TRBJ1-5 TRBV7-2 .
CASSVLDTQYF TGTGCCAGCAGTGTGCTGGATACGCAGTATTTT . TRBJ2-3 TRBV2 .
CASSEGQGTGELFF TGTGCCAGCAGTGAGGGACAGGGCACCGGGGAGCTGTTTTTT TRBD1 TRBJ2-2 TRBV2 .
CASSYRQPTDTQYF TGTGCCAGCAGTTACCGGCAACCGACAGATACGCAGTATTTT . TRBJ2-3 TRBV6-5 .
CATGIRTGQGQPQHF TGTGCCACCGGAATCAGGACAGGCCAGGGTCAGCCCCAGCATTTT TRBD1 TRBJ1-5 TRBV11-3 few
CATQPGTVSYNEQFF TGTGCCACTCAGCCTGGGACTGTTTCGTACAATGAGCAGTTCTTC . TRBJ2-1 TRBV19 .
CASSYSLWAYSGTIYF TGTGCCAGCAGTTACTCGCTCTGGGCCTATTCGGGGACCATATATTTT . TRBJ1-3 TRBV6-6 .
CASSATRNTEAFF TGTGCCAGCAGTGCGACCCGGAACACTGAAGCTTTCTTT . TRBJ1-1 TRBV6-4 .
CASSVLLSSYNEQFF TGTGCCAGTAGTGTACTCCTGAGCTCCTACAATGAGCAGTTCTTC . TRBJ2-1 TRBV19 .
CASSLRTGAEETQYF TGTGCCAGCAGCTTACGGACAGGGGCAGAAGAGACCCAGTACTTC TRBD1 TRBJ2-5 TRBV7-9 .
CASSSQGSSTEAFF TGTGCCAGCAGCTCCCAGGGGAGTAGCACTGAAGCTTTCTTT . TRBJ1-1 TRBV11-2 once
CASSFLDTPYEQYF TGCGCCAGCAGCTTCCTGGACACACCCTACGAGCAGTACTTC . TRBJ2-7 TRBV5-1 .
CASSSGGPQETQYF TGCGCCAGCAGCTCGGGGGGGCCCCAAGAGACCCAGTACTTC TRBD2 TRBJ2-5 TRBV5-1 .
CASSNLDRGNSPLHF TGTGCCAGTAGCAACCTGGACAGGGGGAACTCACCCCTCCACTTT TRBD1 TRBJ1-6 TRBV19 .
CASSTDRGGNQPQHF TGTGCCAGTAGTACGGACAGGGGAGGCAATCAGCCCCAGCATTTT TRBD1 TRBJ1-5 TRBV19 .
CASSHREIATNEKLFF TGTGCCAGTAGTCACAGGGAAATCGCAACTAATGAAAAACTGTTTTTT . TRBJ1-4 TRBV19 .
CAVVPLGDREKLFF TGTGCCGTGGTACCGCTAGGGGATCGGGAAAAACTGTTTTTT . TRBJ1-4 TRBV28 .